This TCR beta chain originates from a study of blood T cell repertoires in COVID-19. Study-level background: Acute and convalescent COVID-19 samples came from the United States, Italy and Spain. Sources were T cells, B-cell-depleted T cells, or PBMCs; the material itself was cDNA or gDNA.

As handled by the study authors: Nucleated cell counts were estimated from reference gene primer amplification. Produced via immunoSEQ multiplex PCR; TCRdb's table is partial and in-frame only. The DNA was the basis for D and trimming; V, J and clone size are from that table. The table includes approximately 300,000 clones, about 82% detected once. V lost 0 bases to trimming and J lost 6 bases, with 21 bases between them. The CDR3 contains 19 residues. This clonotype originated in a woman aged 45 to 65 with acute or convalescent COVID-19. Specimen: peripheral blood. The chain uses TRBV23-1 and TRBJ1-6; D not resolved. TRBV23-1 is an ORF, and what it does is uncertain. DNA of the CDR3: TGCGCCAGCAGTCAATCCCGAGGCATAGGAACATTCTTTAATTCACCCCTCCACTTT. Translation: CASSQSRGIGTFFNSPLHF.